These 20 T cell receptor beta chains were all obtained from the same sample, sequenced in a study of identifying expanded T cells in peripheral blood. The assay was immunoSEQ multiplex PCR, and TCRdb's table has in-frame clones only and misses some. The sample shows about 130,000 clones, approximately 86% of them seen only once. The sequenced sample consisted of blood. All receptors derive from a person aged 18 to 70 in good health.

J is TRBJ2-3 and V is TRBV9, with TRBD2 matching 13 bases. With 2 bases clipped from V and 2 bases from J, the junction kept 2 bases outside the gene matches. The CDR3 consists of 16 residues. Germline V lookup: CDR1 SGDLS, CDR2 YYNGEE. CDR3 bases: TGTGCCAGCAGCGTGGGACTAGCGGGGACCACAGATACGCAGTATTTT. This encodes CASSVGLAGTTDTQYF.

The chain couples TRBV4-2 to TRBJ2-1; 10 bases align to TRBD1. The CDR3 sequence is 17 residues long. CDR1 and CDR2 from the germline V gene are LGHNA and YNFKEQ. The V segment lost 0 bases and the J segment 9 bases; nucleotides outside the gene matches: 11. The CDR3 sequence: CASSQDQRTGGGGEQFF. CDR3 nucleotides: TGTGCCAGCAGCCAAGACCAGAGGACAGGGGGTGGAGGTGAGCAGTTCTTC.

The rearrangement joins TRBV18 to TRBJ2-2; no clear D gene. The germline CDR1 and CDR2 sequences are KGHSH and LQKENI. V gave up 0 bases and J gave up 4 bases, with 12 bases separating them. The CDR3 consists of 16 residues. The CDR3 bases are TGTGCCAGCTCACCACCCCTGGGGTCGAGCACCGGGGAGCTGTTTTTT. The encoded protein is CASSPPLGSSTGELFF.

DNA of the CDR3: TGTGCCAGCAGTTTAAGGGCAGGATCTAACTATGGCTACACCTTC. The encoded protein is CASSLRAGSNYGYTF. The chain links TRBV27 to TRBJ1-2; D ambiguous. V was shortened by 2 bases and J by 0 bases, with 10 bases between the two germline ends. Germline CDR1 is MNHEY and CDR2 is SMNVEV (reference sequence). The CDR3 consists of 15 residues.

The gene calls are TRBV6-5 and TRBJ1-1; no reliable D call. This CDR3 contains 15 residues. V lost 5 bases to trimming and J lost 1 base, with 14 bases between them. CDR1 and CDR2 (germline): MNHEY, SVGAGI. In DNA form, the CDR3 reads TGTGCCAGCAGTCATGTCGACGGCGGGAACACTGAAGCTTTCTTT. It codes for CASSHVDGGNTEAFF.

The chain combines TRBV6-6 with TRBJ2-3; unclear D gene. The CDR3 is 15 amino acids. V was cut by 3 bases and J by 0 bases, with 10 bases left in between. Looked up from germline, CDR1 is MNHNY and CDR2 is SVGAGI (reference sequence). The CDR3 spells CASSYVDLSTDTQYF. For the CDR3, the DNA is TGTGCCAGCAGTTATGTGGACCTTAGCACAGATACGCAGTATTTT.

The rearrangement joins TRBV28 to TRBJ2-1, with 16 bases identical to TRBD2. CDR1 MDHEN and CDR2 SYDVKM come from the germline V gene. J gave up 4 bases and V 7 bases, and 13 bases lay outside the gene matches. This CDR3 has 19 amino acids. CDR3 nucleotides: TGTGCCAGCATTTGGGGACTAGCGGGAGGGCCTGGGACTTACAATGAGCAGTTCTTC. This sequence encodes CASIWGLAGGPGTYNEQFF.

This chain's CDR3 is CASSSTGGLSGNTIYF. The CDR3 nucleotides read TGTGCCAGCAGCTCGACAGGGGGCCTCTCTGGAAACACCATATATTTT. This sequence joins TRBV7-2 and TRBJ1-3; 10 bases are shared with TRBD1. CDR3 length equals 16 residues. V gave up 4 bases and J gave up 0 bases; unmatched junction bases: 3. Looked up from germline, CDR1 is SGHTA and CDR2 is FQGNSA.

The rearrangement uses TRBV10-3 and TRBJ1-1, with unresolved D. The germline V and J ends were trimmed by 2 bases and 3 bases, with 7 bases remaining between them. CDR3 length equals 13 residues. CDR1 and CDR2 from the germline V gene are ENHRY and SYGVKD. The CDR3 nucleotides read TGTGCCATCAGTGAGCCGGAGCACACTGAAGCTTTCTTT. Translation gives CAISEPEHTEAFF.

J is TRBJ2-5 and V is TRBV9; 7 nucleotides line up with TRBD2. The CDR3 extends over 16 amino acids. Germline V CDR1 and CDR2: SGDLS, YYNGEE. With V trimmed by 4 bases and J by 1 base, 10 bases remained unmatched. The CDR3 nucleotides are TGTGCCAGCAGCCCCGGGGCTAGCGGAGTCCAAGAGACCCAGTACTTC. It specifies CASSPGASGVQETQYF.

The chain recombines TRBV18 with TRBJ2-1, with D hard to call. Per germline, CDR1 KGHSH and CDR2 LQKENI. V was trimmed by 2 bases and J by 4 bases, leaving 6 bases between them. The CDR3 covers 13 residues. The CDR3 DNA follows: TGTGCCAGCTCACCAGACCGGTACAATGAGCAGTTCTTC. Translating it yields CASSPDRYNEQFF.

V gene TRBV11-2 combines with J gene TRBJ2-3; 8 nucleotides align to TRBD2. CDR3 length: 16 residues. Germline CDR1 reads SGHAT; CDR2 reads FQNNGV. Losses at the gene ends were 1 base for V and 1 base for J; bases not matched to a gene: 4. The CDR3 sequence: CASSLASRGGTDTQYF. DNA of the CDR3: TGTGCCAGCAGCTTAGCGTCGCGGGGGGGCACAGATACGCAGTATTTT. Full variable domain (outside the CDR3, taken from reference TRBV11-2 and TRBJ2-3): EAGVAQSPRYKIIEKRQSVAFWCNPISGHATLYWYQQILGQGPKLLIQFQNNGVVDDSQLPKDRFSAERLKGVDSTLKIQPAKLEDSAVYLCASSLASRGGTDTQYFGPGTRLTVL.

The CDR3 here is CSVEGSGTRSYEQYF. The CDR3 DNA reads TGCAGCGTTGAAGGGTCCGGGACAAGAAGCTACGAGCAGTACTTC. V gene TRBV29-1 combines with J gene TRBJ2-7; maybe TRBD1 (6 bases). The V gene lost 1 base and the J gene lost 3 bases, with 16 bases spanning the gap. The CDR3 runs to 15 residues. Germline V gene data show CDR1 as SQVTM and CDR2 as ANQGSEA.

V usage is TRBV7-8 and J usage is TRBJ2-6; D unclear. With 0 bases removed from V and 0 bases from J, the gap between germline ends came to 6 bases. This CDR3 has 16 residues. Germline-derived CDR1 and CDR2 are SGHVS and FQNEAQ. CDR3 residues: CASSLARSSGANVLTF. CDR3 DNA: TGTGCCAGCAGCTTAGCGCGCAGCTCTGGGGCCAACGTCCTGACTTTC.

The chain joins TRBV19 to TRBJ2-3; 13 bases map to TRBD2. After removal of 8 bases from V and 5 bases from J, the junction contained 10 bases not matched to a gene. The CDR3 spans 16 residues. Germline V gene sequence: CDR1 LNHDA, CDR2 SQIVND (reference sequence). CDR3: CASGRGLAGEEDTQYF. The CDR3 bases are TGTGCCAGTGGTCGAGGACTAGCGGGAGAGGAAGATACGCAGTATTTT.

The chain employs TRBV18 and TRBJ2-2, with 7 bases fitting TRBD1. Trimming cost V 4 bases and J 1 base; bases outside gene matches: 6. CDR3 size: 16 residues. In germline, CDR1 is KGHSH, CDR2 LQKENI. This CDR3 is CASSLNTGVNTGELFF. The DNA of the CDR3 is TGTGCCAGCTCACTTAACACAGGGGTGAACACCGGGGAGCTGTTTTTT.

This clone was picked up many times. The chain employs TRBV7-2 and TRBJ1-2, with D unresolved. Trimming removed 5 bases from V and 8 bases from J, with 9 bases in between. This CDR3 spans 11 amino acids. Germline V lookup: CDR1 SGHTA, CDR2 FQGNSA. The CDR3 reads CASSRVLGYTF. CDR3 DNA sequence: TGTGCCAGCAGCAGGGTTTTGGGCTACACCTTC.

The CDR3 here is CASSSTDRGQSGANVLTF. Written as DNA, the CDR3 is TGTGCCAGCAGCTCCACGGACAGGGGGCAGTCTGGGGCCAACGTCCTGACTTTC. The chain is built from TRBV7-8 and TRBJ2-6, with 11 bases identical to TRBD1. Per germline, CDR1 SGHVS and CDR2 FQNEAQ. V was pared by 4 bases and J by 1 base, with 6 bases of the junction left unmatched. The CDR3 runs 18 residues.

This clone showed up just a few times. The V and J genes are TRBV2 and TRBJ2-7; a weak D match, TRBD1 (5 bases). Germline CDR1 SNHLY, CDR2 FYNNEI. V was shortened by 5 bases and J by 5 bases, with 10 bases between the two germline ends. This CDR3 has 12 amino acids. The CDR3 spells CASSPGYHEQYF. CDR3 DNA: TGTGCCAGCAGTCCAGGGTACCACGAGCAGTACTTC.

J is TRBJ2-1 and V is TRBV18; D unclear. The CDR3 spans 12 residues. CDR1 and CDR2 (germline): KGHSH, LQKENI. V was cut by 2 bases and J by 6 bases, with 5 bases left in between. CDR3 nucleotides: TGTGCCAGCTCACCATCAGGCAATGAGCAGTTCTTC. Its translation is CASSPSGNEQFF.